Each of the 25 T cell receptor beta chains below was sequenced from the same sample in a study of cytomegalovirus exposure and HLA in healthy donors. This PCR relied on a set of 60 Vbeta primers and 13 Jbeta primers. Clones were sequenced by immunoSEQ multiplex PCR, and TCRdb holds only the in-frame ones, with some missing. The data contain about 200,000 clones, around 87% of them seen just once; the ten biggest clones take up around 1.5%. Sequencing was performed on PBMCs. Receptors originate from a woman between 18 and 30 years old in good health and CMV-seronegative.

DNA for the CDR3: TGTGCCAGCAGCCCGAGTGGGCTTGAGCAGTTCTTC. Its protein product is CASSPSGLEQFF. The chain joins TRBV7-8 to TRBJ2-1, with no clear D. The V gene lost 5 bases and the J gene lost 9 bases, with 11 bases spanning the gap. The CDR3 totals 12 residues. Germline values: CDR1 SGHVS, CDR2 FQNEAQ.

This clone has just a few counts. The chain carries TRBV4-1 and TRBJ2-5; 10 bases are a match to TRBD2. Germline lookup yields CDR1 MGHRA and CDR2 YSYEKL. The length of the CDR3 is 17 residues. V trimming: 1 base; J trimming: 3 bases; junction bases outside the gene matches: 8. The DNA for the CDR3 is TGCGCCAGCAGCCAAGGGAGATCGCTAGCGGGGGAAGAGACCCAGTACTTC. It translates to CASSQGRSLAGEETQYF.

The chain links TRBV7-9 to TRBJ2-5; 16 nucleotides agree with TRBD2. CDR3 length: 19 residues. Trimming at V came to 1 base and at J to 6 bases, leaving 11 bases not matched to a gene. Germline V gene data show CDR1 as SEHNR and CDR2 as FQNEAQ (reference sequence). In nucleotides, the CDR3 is TGTGCCAGCAGCTTAGTACCTGGGACTAGCGGGGGGGCGGTGAAGACCCAGTACTTC. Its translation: CASSLVPGTSGGAVKTQYF. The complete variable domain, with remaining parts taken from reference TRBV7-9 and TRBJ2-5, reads DTGVSQNPRHKITKRGQNVTFRCDPISEHNRLYWYRQTLGQGPEFLTYFQNEAQLEKSRLLSDRFSAERPKGSFSTLEIQRTEQGDSAMYLCASSLVPGTSGGAVKTQYFGPGTRLLVL.

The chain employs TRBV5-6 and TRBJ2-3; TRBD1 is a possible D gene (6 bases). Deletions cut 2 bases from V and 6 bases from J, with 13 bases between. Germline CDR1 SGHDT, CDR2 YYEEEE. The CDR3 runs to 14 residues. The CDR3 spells CASSLGTGTDTQYF. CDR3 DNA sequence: TGTGCCAGCAGCTTAGGAACAGGGACGGATACGCAGTATTTT.

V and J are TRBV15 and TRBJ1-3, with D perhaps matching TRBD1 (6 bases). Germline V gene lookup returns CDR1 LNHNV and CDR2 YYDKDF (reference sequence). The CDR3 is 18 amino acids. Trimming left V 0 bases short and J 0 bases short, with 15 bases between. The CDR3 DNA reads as TGTGCCACCAGCAGAGATGGGGGGGCCGGGCTCTCTGGAAACACCATATATTTT. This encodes CATSRDGGAGLSGNTIYF.

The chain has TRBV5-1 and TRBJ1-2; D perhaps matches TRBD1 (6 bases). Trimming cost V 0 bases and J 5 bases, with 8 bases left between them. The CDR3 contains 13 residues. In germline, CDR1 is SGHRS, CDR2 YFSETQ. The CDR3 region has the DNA TGCGCCAGCAGCTTGGAGGGGGTTTATGGCTACACCTTC. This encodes CASSLEGVYGYTF.

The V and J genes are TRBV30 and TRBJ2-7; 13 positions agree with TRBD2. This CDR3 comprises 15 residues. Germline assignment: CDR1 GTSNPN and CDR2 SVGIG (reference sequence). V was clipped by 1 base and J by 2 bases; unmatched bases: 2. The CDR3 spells CAWSGGTSGTYEQYF. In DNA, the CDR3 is TGTGCCTGGAGTGGGGGGACTAGCGGGACCTACGAGCAGTACTTC.

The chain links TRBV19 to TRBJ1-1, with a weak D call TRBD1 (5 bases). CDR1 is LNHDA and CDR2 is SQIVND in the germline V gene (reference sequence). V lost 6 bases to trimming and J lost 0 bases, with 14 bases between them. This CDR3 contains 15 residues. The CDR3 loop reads CASRSGPDMNTEAFF. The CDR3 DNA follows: TGTGCCAGTAGGTCGGGTCCGGACATGAACACTGAAGCTTTCTTT.

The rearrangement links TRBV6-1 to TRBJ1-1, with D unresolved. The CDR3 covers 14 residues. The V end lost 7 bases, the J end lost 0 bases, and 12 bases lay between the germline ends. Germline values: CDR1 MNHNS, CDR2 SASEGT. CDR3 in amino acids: CASTYQRLNTEAFF. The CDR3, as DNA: TGTGCCAGCACCTATCAGAGGCTGAACACTGAAGCTTTCTTT.

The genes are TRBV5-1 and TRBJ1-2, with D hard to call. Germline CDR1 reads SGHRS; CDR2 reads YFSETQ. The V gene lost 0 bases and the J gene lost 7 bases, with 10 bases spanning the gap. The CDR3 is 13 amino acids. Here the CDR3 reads CASSLERAAGYTF. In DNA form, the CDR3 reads TGCGCCAGCAGCTTGGAGAGGGCGGCTGGCTACACCTTC. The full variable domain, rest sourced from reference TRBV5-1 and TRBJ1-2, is KAGVTQTPRYLIKTRGQQVTLSCSPISGHRSVSWYQQTPGQGLQFLFEYFSETQRNKGNFPGRFSGRQFSNSRSEMNVSTLELGDSALYLCASSLERAAGYTFGSGTRLTVV.

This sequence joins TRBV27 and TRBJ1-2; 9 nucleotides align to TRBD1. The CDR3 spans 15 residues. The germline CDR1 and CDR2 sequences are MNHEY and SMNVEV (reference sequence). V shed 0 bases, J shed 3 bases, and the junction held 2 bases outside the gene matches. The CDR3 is CASSLSGTGHYGYTF. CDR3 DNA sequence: TGTGCCAGCAGTTTATCGGGGACAGGGCACTATGGCTACACCTTC.

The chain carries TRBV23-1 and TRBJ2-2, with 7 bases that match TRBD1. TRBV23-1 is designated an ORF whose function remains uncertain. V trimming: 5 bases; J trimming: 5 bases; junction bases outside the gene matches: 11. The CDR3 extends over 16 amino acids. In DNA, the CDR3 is TGCGCCAGCAGTTTTCCCGACAGGGATGAGACCGGGGAGCTGTTTTTT. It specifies CASSFPDRDETGELFF.

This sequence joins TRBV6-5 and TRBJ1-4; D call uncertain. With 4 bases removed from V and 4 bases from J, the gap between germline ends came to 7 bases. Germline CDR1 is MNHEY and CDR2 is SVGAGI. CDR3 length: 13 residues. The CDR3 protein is CASSLQYNEKLFF. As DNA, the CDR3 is TGTGCCAGCAGTTTACAGTATAATGAAAAACTGTTTTTT.

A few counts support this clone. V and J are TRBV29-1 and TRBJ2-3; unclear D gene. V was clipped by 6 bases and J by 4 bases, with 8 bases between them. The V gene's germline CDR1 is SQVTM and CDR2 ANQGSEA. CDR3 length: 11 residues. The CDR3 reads CSVSVADTQYF. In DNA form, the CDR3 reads TGCAGCGTCTCGGTGGCAGATACGCAGTATTTT.

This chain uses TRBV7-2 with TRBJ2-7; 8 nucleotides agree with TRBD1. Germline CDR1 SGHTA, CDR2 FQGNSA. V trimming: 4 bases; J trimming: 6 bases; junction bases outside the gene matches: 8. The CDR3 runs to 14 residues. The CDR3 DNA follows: TGTGCCAGCAGCTACTCCGGGACAGGTGGCGAGCAGTACTTC. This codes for CASSYSGTGGEQYF.

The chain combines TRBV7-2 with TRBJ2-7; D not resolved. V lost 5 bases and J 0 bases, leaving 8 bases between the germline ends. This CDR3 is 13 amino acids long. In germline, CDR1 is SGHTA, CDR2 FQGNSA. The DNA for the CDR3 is TGTGCCAGCAGCCCTAGGAGCTCCTACGAGCAGTACTTC. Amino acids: CASSPRSSYEQYF.

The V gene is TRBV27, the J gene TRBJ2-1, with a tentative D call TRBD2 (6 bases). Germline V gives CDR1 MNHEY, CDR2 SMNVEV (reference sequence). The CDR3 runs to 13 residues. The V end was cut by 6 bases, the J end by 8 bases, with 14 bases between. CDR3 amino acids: CASSRVTGDEQFF. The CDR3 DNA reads TGTGCCAGCAGCAGGGTGACGGGGGATGAGCAGTTCTTC.

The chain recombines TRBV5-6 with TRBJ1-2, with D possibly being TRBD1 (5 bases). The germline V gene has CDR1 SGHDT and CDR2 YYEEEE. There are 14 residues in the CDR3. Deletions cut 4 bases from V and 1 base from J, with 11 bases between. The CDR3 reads CASSLIQGNYGYTF. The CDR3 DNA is TGTGCCAGCAGCCTCATTCAGGGTAACTATGGCTACACCTTC.

CDR3 region: CASSRDRGYNEQFF. CDR3 sequence (DNA): TGTGCCAGCTCCCGGGACAGGGGTTACAATGAGCAGTTCTTC. The chain joins TRBV27 to TRBJ2-1, with TRBD1 identical over 10 bases. Losses at the gene ends were 8 bases for V and 4 bases for J; bases not matched to a gene: 5. Germline-derived CDR1 and CDR2 are MNHEY and SMNVEV (reference sequence). This CDR3 comprises 14 residues.

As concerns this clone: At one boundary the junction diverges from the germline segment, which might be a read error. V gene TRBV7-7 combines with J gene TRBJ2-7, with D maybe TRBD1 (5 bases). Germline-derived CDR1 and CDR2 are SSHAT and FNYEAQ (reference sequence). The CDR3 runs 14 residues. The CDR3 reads CASSPLGATYEQYF. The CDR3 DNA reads TGTGCTAGCAGTCCCTTAGGGGCTACCTACGAGCAGTACTTC.

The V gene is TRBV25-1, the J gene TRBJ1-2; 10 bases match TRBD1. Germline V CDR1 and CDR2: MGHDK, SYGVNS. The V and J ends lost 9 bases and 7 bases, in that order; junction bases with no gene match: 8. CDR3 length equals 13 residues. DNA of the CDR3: TGTGCCAGTGCCCCCGGGACAGGGGTTGGCTACACCTTC. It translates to CASAPGTGVGYTF.

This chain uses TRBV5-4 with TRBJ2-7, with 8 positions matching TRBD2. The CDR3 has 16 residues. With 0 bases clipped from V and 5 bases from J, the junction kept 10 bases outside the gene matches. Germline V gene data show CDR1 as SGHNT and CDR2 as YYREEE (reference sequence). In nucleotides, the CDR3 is TGTGCCAGCAGCTTGGACGGGGGGGAGGGCCCTCACGAGCAGTACTTC. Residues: CASSLDGGEGPHEQYF. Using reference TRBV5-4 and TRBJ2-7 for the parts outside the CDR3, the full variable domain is ETGVTQSPTHLIKTRGQQVTLRCSSQSGHNTVSWYQQALGQGPQFIFQYYREEENGRGNFPPRFSGLQFPNYSSELNVNALELDDSALYLCASSLDGGEGPHEQYFGPGTRLTVT.

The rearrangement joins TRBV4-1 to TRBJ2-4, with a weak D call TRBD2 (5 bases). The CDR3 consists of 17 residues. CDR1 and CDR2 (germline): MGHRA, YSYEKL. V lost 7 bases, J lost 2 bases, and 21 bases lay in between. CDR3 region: CASKAGLARETKNIQYF. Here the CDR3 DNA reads TGCGCCAGCAAGGCTGGGCTAGCAAGGGAAACCAAAAACATTCAGTACTTC.

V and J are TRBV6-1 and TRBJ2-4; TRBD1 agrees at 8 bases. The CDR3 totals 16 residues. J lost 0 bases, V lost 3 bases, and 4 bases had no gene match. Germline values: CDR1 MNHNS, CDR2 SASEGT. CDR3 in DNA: TGTGCCAGCAGTGAGACAGGGGAGCTAGCCAAAAACATTCAGTACTTC. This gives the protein CASSETGELAKNIQYF.

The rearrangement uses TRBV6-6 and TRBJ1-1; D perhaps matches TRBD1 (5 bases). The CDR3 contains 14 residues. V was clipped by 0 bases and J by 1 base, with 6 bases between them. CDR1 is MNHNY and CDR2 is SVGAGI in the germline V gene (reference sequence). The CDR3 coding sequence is TGTGCCAGCAGTTACTCGGGGGGGAACACTGAAGCTTTCTTT. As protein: CASSYSGGNTEAFF.